This TCR beta chain was captured by sequencing in a study of beta chain features in type 1 diabetes. General study results and limits: The study found moderately but significantly shorter TCRB CDR3s in all four CD4+ subsets of Type 1 diabetes patients. TCRB repertoires of naive, central memory and Treg cells appeared more similar among patients than among healthy donors. cDNA-based reads could over-represent cells with high TCR expression.

As regards this clone: The antigen is undetermined.

The whole isolated RNA underwent reverse transcription, so sequencing captured expressed TCRB transcripts. The method was immunoSEQ multiplex PCR; TCRdb's version includes in-frame clones alone and lacks a portion of them. The table includes 350,000 to 450,000 clones, about 15% detected once. This CDR3 region has 16 residues. Trimming shortened V by 1 base and J by 0 bases, and 10 bases separated the two germline ends. The V gene's germline CDR1 is MDHEN and CDR2 SYDVKM. This chain uses TRBV28 with TRBJ1-5; D is possibly TRBD1 (6 bases). This TCR was recovered from a woman aged 18-35 years in good health. The sequenced material came from naive CD4+ T cells from blood. The CDR3 DNA follows: TGTGCCAGCAGTTTATCGACAGGTCATAGCAATCAGCCCCAGCATTTT. It is translated as CASSLSTGHSNQPQHF.